A single sample is the source of the 2 T cell receptor beta chains below, sequenced in a study of somatic mutations in cytotoxic T cells in rheumatoid arthritis. Sequencing used immunoSEQ multiplex PCR; TCRdb keeps in-frame clones, though not all of them. The repertoire holds roughly 30,000 clones, with approximately 85% as singletons. Sequenced material: CD8+ T cells sorted from blood. The receptor source for this set is an adult with rheumatoid arthritis.

V is TRBV29-1 and J is TRBJ1-1, with D unresolved. The V gene's germline CDR1 is SQVTM and CDR2 ANQGSEA. V dropped 7 bases and J dropped 1 base, with 13 bases sitting between them. The CDR3 covers 13 residues. CDR3 protein: CSAAPAGNTEAFF. CDR3 DNA sequence: TGCAGCGCTGCCCCGGCTGGGAACACTGAAGCTTTCTTT.

The chain is built from TRBV4-2 and TRBJ2-1; 11 bases fit TRBD2. The CDR3 is made up of 16 amino acids. The J segment lost 14 bases and the V segment lost 2 bases, leaving 14 bases of the junction unmatched. The germline V gene has CDR1 LGHNA and CDR2 YNFKEQ. CDR3 nucleotide sequence: TGTGCCAGCAGCCAACTTCCGGGGATTAGCGGGGGGGGGAAGTTCTTC. It translates to CASSQLPGISGGGKFF.